This TCR beta chain appears in the sequencing data of a study of blood T cells in healthy people across ages. This clonotype was picked up a small number of times. The target antigen is unknown. Study-wide results and limits: With donor CMV status unknown, expanded clonotype changes were possibly confounded.

V shed 2 bases and J 7 bases; nucleotides not matched to a gene: 9. The CDR3 runs 15 residues. PCR was performed a second time for about 7 to 11 cycles using a sample-barcoded 5' primer and a J-beta primer mix. TCRdb itself ran the 5' RACE reads through MiXCR, one entry per CDR3 protein. The table includes about 800,000 distinct CDR3 sequences, about 47% detected once. The chain joins TRBV12-3 or TRBV12-4 to TRBJ2-3; 7 nucleotides match TRBD2. The source is an elderly man in good health. The sequencing input was blood. CDR3 protein: CASSLRGGSGNTQYF. In nucleotides, the CDR3 is TGTGCCAGCAGTTTAAGAGGCGGGAGCGGGAATACGCAGTATTTT.